Listed below are T cell receptor beta chains from one sample, sequenced in a study of long-term antiretroviral therapy in people with HIV. Generated by immunoSEQ multiplex PCR, the TCRdb table keeps only in-frame clones and is missing some. The repertoire includes roughly 34,000 clones, roughly 77% of them detected once, and about 3.2% sits in the top ten. The sequencing here drew on unsorted PBMCs, taken 1.9 years after starting antiretroviral therapy. The source is a man between 18 and 29 years old with HIV. Both conserved end residues are part of each CDR3. A D gene is named only where the DNA matches it firmly. Size values are once, few and many counts, or a class for expanded clones, and some rows have none.

J: TRBJ1-6
size: -
V: TRBV7-6
D: -
DNA: TGTGCCAGCAGCTTATCCCCCGGAGGGGAATGGATAGCCTTCACCCTCCACTTT
CDR3: CASSLSPGGEWIAFTLHF

J: TRBJ2-3
size: once
V: TRBV5-1
D: -
DNA: TGCGCCAGCCGACGGGCTCGGGAGACAGATACGCAGTATTTT
CDR3: CASRRARETDTQYF

J: TRBJ2-5
size: -
V: TRBV9
D: -
DNA: TGTGCCAGCAGCGTGACGCCCGGGGAGACCCAGTACTTC
CDR3: CASSVTPGETQYF

J: TRBJ1-1
size: -
V: TRBV18
D: -
DNA: TGTGCCAGCTCCCACCGGAAAGCTTTCTTT
CDR3: CASSHRKAFF

J: TRBJ1-5
size: -
V: TRBV7-3
D: TRBD1
DNA: TGTGCCAGCAGCTTGGGACAGGGTAAGATTCAGCCCCAGCATTTT
CDR3: CASSLGQGKIQPQHF

J: TRBJ2-3
size: -
V: TRBV9
D: TRBD2
DNA: TGTGCCAGCAGCGCTGGACTAGGGATTACAGATACGCAGTATTTT
CDR3: CASSAGLGITDTQYF

J: TRBJ2-1
size: -
V: TRBV29-1
D: -
DNA: TGCAGCGTCACGAACTACAATGAGCAGTTCTTC
CDR3: CSVTNYNEQFF

J: TRBJ1-5
size: -
V: TRBV28
D: TRBD1
DNA: TGTGCCAGCAGCACCGGGACAGACAATCAGCCCCAGCATTTT
CDR3: CASSTGTDNQPQHF

J: TRBJ2-3
size: once
V: TRBV4-1
D: TRBD2
DNA: TGCGCCAGCAGCGTGCTGACTAGCGGGGGTACAGATACGCAGTATTTT
CDR3: CASSVLTSGGTDTQYF

J: TRBJ1-2
size: -
V: TRBV9
D: -
DNA: TGTGCCAGCAGCGTAGAGCAAGGGCCCTCGGGTCCGGGAGGCTACACCTTC
CDR3: CASSVEQGPSGPGGYTF

J: TRBJ2-3
size: -
V: TRBV13
D: TRBD2
DNA: TGTGCCAGCAGCCTCCACGGGGGGGGCACAGATACGCAGTATTTT
CDR3: CASSLHGGGTDTQYF

J: TRBJ2-3
size: -
V: TRBV10-1
D: -
DNA: TGCGCCAGCAGTGAGGAGCGGACGGGCACAGATACGCAGTATTTT
CDR3: CASSEERTGTDTQYF

J: TRBJ2-2
size: -
V: TRBV7-9
D: TRBD1
DNA: TGTGCTAGCAGCCCGGGGACAGGGGACACCGGGGAGCTGTTTTTT
CDR3: CASSPGTGDTGELFF

J: TRBJ2-5
size: -
V: TRBV6-1
D: TRBD1
DNA: TGTGCCAGCAGTGGAGGACAGGGTCACCTCGTCCAGTACTTC
CDR3: CASSGGQGHLVQYF

J: TRBJ2-7
size: few
V: TRBV2
D: -
DNA: TGTGCCAGCAGTGTCCAGTACCCCTACGAGCAGTACTTC
CDR3: CASSVQYPYEQYF

J: TRBJ2-3
size: -
V: TRBV29-1
D: TRBD2
DNA: TGCAGCGTTGTTGCGGGGGGAAGCACAGATACGCAGTATTTT
CDR3: CSVVAGGSTDTQYF

J: TRBJ1-5
size: -
V: TRBV16
D: TRBD1
DNA: TGTGCCAGCAGCCATCGGGACAGGGGTAGCAATCAGCCCCAGCATTTT
CDR3: CASSHRDRGSNQPQHF

J: TRBJ2-3
size: -
V: TRBV10-3
D: TRBD1
DNA: TGTGCCATCAGTGACGGGACAGGGAGCACAGATACGCAGTATTTT
CDR3: CAISDGTGSTDTQYF

J: TRBJ2-3
size: once
V: TRBV4-2
D: TRBD2
DNA: TGTGCCAGCAGCCACGGACTAGCGGGCACAGATACGCAGTATTTT
CDR3: CASSHGLAGTDTQYF

J: TRBJ2-1
size: -
V: TRBV7-8
D: -
DNA: TGTGCCAGCAGCTTACTGATCCCTGGGGGCAATGAGCAGTTCTTC
CDR3: CASSLLIPGGNEQFF

J: TRBJ2-7
size: -
V: TRBV12-5
D: -
DNA: TGTGCTAGTGGTCCGAAGACAGGTCCTTCCTACGAGCAGTACTTC
CDR3: CASGPKTGPSYEQYF

J: TRBJ1-2
size: -
V: TRBV14
D: -
DNA: TGTGCCAGCAGCTCAGGGTTCGGCTATGGCTACACCTTC
CDR3: CASSSGFGYGYTF

J: TRBJ2-6
size: few
V: TRBV19
D: -
DNA: TGTGCCACGGGACCGAGGGTAAACTCTGGGGCCAACGTCCTGACTTTC
CDR3: CATGPRVNSGANVLTF

J: TRBJ2-4
size: once
V: TRBV27
D: TRBD1
DNA: TGTGCCAGCAGTCTGACCACAGGGGGATTCAAAAACATTCAGTACTTC
CDR3: CASSLTTGGFKNIQYF

J: TRBJ1-4
size: -
V: TRBV2
D: -
DNA: TGTGCCAGCACCTTTACACTTGATCTTAATGAAAAACTGTTTTTT
CDR3: CASTFTLDLNEKLFF

J: TRBJ1-1
size: -
V: TRBV19
D: -
DNA: TGTGCCAGTAGTATCGGGGGGGGCACTGAAGCTTTCTTT
CDR3: CASSIGGGTEAFF

J: TRBJ1-1
size: -
V: TRBV29-1
D: -
DNA: TGCAGCGTAAGGGGGGGGGCGCGGTTTACTGAAGCTTTCTTT
CDR3: CSVRGGARFTEAFF

J: TRBJ1-4
size: -
V: TRBV19
D: -
DNA: TGTGCCAGTAGGCCCGACAGCTTGGCAACTAATGAAAAACTGTTTTTT
CDR3: CASRPDSLATNEKLFF

J: TRBJ2-1
size: -
V: TRBV21-1
D: -
DNA: TGTGCCAGCAGTAGCGGGAACACCTACAATGAGCAGTTCTTC
CDR3: CASSSGNTYNEQFF

J: TRBJ1-6
size: -
V: TRBV5-5
D: TRBD1
DNA: TGTGCCAGCAGCTTTGAGGACAGGGGGCCTTCACCCCTCCACTTT
CDR3: CASSFEDRGPSPLHF

J: TRBJ2-5
size: -
V: TRBV27
D: -
DNA: TGTGCCAGCAGTCATGGGCAAGAGACCCAGTACTTC
CDR3: CASSHGQETQYF

J: TRBJ1-5
size: -
V: TRBV5-4
D: -
DNA: TGTGCCAGCAGCCTCACCCCCGGGCAGCCCCAGCATTTT
CDR3: CASSLTPGQPQHF

J: TRBJ2-1
size: once
V: TRBV19
D: TRBD1
DNA: TGTGCCAGTACGCGAAAGGGGGCATTGGATGAGCAGTTCTTC
CDR3: CASTRKGALDEQFF

J: TRBJ1-1
size: -
V: TRBV28
D: -
DNA: TGTGCCAGCAGTTTTCGGGGGAGCACTGAAGCTTTCTTT
CDR3: CASSFRGSTEAFF

J: TRBJ1-1
size: -
V: TRBV7-2
D: -
DNA: TGTGCCAGCGGGAGGGCCGGGTTGGACACTGAAGCTTTCTTT
CDR3: CASGRAGLDTEAFF

J: TRBJ2-1
size: -
V: TRBV28
D: -
DNA: TGTGCCAGCAGTTTATTGGGGGATGAGCAGTTCTTC
CDR3: CASSLLGDEQFF

J: TRBJ2-1
size: -
V: TRBV18
D: -
DNA: TGTGCCAGCTCACCGTCTTCAGGGTCAGGTAACAATGAGCAGTTCTTC
CDR3: CASSPSSGSGNNEQFF

J: TRBJ2-5
size: -
V: TRBV7-2
D: TRBD2
DNA: TGTGCCAGCACCGGGGGGTCTAGCGGAGACCAAGAGACCCAGTACTTC
CDR3: CASTGGSSGDQETQYF

J: TRBJ1-3
size: -
V: TRBV7-9
D: -
DNA: TGTGCCAGCAGCTCCGGGAGGACGGCTGCTGGAAACACCATATATTTT
CDR3: CASSSGRTAAGNTIYF

J: TRBJ1-2
size: -
V: TRBV6-1
D: TRBD1
DNA: TGTGCTACACTCAGGGACAGGGGAGCACATGGCTACACCTTC
CDR3: CATLRDRGAHGYTF

J: TRBJ2-1
size: -
V: TRBV11-2
D: -
DNA: TGTGCCAGCAGCTTCTCTGATAGCTCCTACAATGAGCAGTTCTTC
CDR3: CASSFSDSSYNEQFF

J: TRBJ1-5
size: -
V: TRBV7-2
D: TRBD1
DNA: TGTGCCAGCAGCCACCGTTCAGGGGGAGATCAGCCCCAGCATTTT
CDR3: CASSHRSGGDQPQHF